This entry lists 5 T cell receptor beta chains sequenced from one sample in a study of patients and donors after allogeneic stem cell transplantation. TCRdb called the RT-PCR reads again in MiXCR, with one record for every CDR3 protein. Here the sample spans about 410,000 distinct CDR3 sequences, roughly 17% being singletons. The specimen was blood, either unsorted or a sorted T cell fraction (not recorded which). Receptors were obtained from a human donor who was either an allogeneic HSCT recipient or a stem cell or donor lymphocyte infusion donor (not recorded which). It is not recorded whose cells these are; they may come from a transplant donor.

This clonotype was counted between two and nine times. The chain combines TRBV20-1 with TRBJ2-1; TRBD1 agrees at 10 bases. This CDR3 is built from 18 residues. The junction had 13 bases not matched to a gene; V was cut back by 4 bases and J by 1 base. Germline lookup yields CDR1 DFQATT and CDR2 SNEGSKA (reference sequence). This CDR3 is CSAIERASGQGSYNEQFF. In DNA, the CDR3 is TGCAGTGCTATAGAAAGGGCTTCGGGACAGGGGTCCTACAATGAGCAGTTCTTC.

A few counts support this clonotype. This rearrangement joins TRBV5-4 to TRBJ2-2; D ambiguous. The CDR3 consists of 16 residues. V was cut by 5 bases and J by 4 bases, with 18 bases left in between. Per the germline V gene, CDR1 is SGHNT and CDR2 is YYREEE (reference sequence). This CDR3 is CASSYSTTRVTGELFF. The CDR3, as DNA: TGTGCCAGCAGTTATTCCACGACACGGGTCACCGGGGAGCTGTTTTTT.

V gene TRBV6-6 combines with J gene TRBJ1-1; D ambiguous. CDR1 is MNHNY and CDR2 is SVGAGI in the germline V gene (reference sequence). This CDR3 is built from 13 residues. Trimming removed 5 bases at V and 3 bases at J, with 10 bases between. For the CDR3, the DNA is TGTGCCAGCAGTACCGACCGGTACACTGAAGCTTTCTTT. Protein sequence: CASSTDRYTEAFF.

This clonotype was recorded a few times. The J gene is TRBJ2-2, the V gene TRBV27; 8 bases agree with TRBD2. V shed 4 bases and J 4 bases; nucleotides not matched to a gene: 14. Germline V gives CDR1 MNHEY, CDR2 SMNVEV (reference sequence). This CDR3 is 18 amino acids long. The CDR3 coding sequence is TGTGCCAGCAGTTCCTTAAGGGGAGTAGCGGGGACCACCGGGGAGCTGTTTTTT. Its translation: CASSSLRGVAGTTGELFF.

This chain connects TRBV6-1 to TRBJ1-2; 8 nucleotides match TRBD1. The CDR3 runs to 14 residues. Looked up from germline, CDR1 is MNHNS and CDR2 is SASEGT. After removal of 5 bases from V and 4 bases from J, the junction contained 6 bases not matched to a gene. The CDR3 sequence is CASSTAGGAYGYTF. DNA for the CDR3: TGTGCCAGCAGTACCGCAGGGGGCGCCTATGGCTACACCTTC.